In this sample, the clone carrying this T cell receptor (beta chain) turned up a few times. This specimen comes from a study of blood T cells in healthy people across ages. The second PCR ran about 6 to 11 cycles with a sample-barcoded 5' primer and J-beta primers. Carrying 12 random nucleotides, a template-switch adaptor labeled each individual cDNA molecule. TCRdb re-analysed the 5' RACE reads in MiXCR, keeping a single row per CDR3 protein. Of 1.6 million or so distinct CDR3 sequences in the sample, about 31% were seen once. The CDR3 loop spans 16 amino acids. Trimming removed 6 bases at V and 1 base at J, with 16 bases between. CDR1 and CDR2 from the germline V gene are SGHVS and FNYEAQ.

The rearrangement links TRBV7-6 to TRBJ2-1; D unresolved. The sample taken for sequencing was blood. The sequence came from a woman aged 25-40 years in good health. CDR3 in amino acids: CASSFRPSPSYNEQFF. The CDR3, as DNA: TGTGCCAGCAGTTTCAGACCCTCCCCGTCCTACAATGAGCAGTTCTTC.